Below, 15 T cell receptor beta chains from the same sample are listed, as sequenced in a study of cytomegalovirus exposure and HLA in healthy donors. Sequencing used immunoSEQ multiplex PCR; TCRdb keeps in-frame clones, though not all of them. Among some 140,000 clones listed, 84% were seen once. The sample was PBMCs. The origin of the receptors is a woman aged 25-40 years in good health and CMV-seronegative.

The chain recombines TRBV11-3 with TRBJ2-7, with 9 bases lining up with TRBD1. Germline V gene sequence: CDR1 SGHNT, CDR2 YENEEA. Trimming removed 6 bases from V and 0 bases from J; junction bases left unmatched: 6. CDR3 length: 15 residues. The CDR3: CASRDRGKVSYEQYF. CDR3 DNA sequence: TGTGCCAGCAGGGACAGGGGAAAGGTCTCCTACGAGCAGTACTTC.

The chain joins TRBV5-1 to TRBJ1-2; TRBD1 aligns across 7 bases. J gave up 3 bases and V 4 bases, and 9 bases lay outside the gene matches. This CDR3 comprises 15 residues. Germline CDR1 SGHRS, CDR2 YFSETQ. CDR3 amino acids: CASSPDGQDDYGYTF. DNA for the CDR3: TGCGCCAGCAGCCCAGACGGACAGGATGACTATGGCTACACCTTC.

A few counts support this clone. The gene calls are TRBV5-1 and TRBJ2-1; 9 bases are a match to TRBD2. The CDR3 spans 15 residues. Trimming cost V 4 bases and J 2 bases; bases outside gene matches: 4. Germline V gene sequence: CDR1 SGHRS, CDR2 YFSETQ. The CDR3: CASSVSGGTYNEQFF. The CDR3 DNA reads TGCGCCAGCAGCGTCAGCGGGGGGACCTACAATGAGCAGTTCTTC.

This clone was seen once. This chain links TRBV30 with TRBJ2-1; tentatively, D is TRBD1 (6 bases). Trimming took off 3 bases at V and 7 bases at J, with 10 bases between the two ends. The CDR3 loop spans 12 amino acids. Germline CDR1 and CDR2: GTSNPN and SVGIG (reference sequence). In DNA, the CDR3 is TGTGCCTGGAGGGGGGCTCGGAATGAGCAGTTCTTC. Its protein is CAWRGARNEQFF.

V usage is TRBV18 and J usage is TRBJ2-1, with TRBD1 matching over 8 bases. The germline CDR1 and CDR2 sequences are KGHSH and LQKENI. V was clipped by 3 bases and J by 7 bases; unmatched bases: 8. The CDR3 loop spans 15 amino acids. For the CDR3, the DNA is TGTGCCAGCTCACCCCCGACAGGGGCGGGAAATGAGCAGTTCTTC. Translated: CASSPPTGAGNEQFF.

The chain uses TRBV30 and TRBJ1-1; the D is unclear. The CDR3 runs to 14 residues. The V and J ends lost 3 bases and 0 bases respectively, with 11 bases between them. CDR1 is GTSNPN, CDR2 SVGIG, per germline (reference sequence). The CDR3 loop is CAWSGAVLNTEAFF. The CDR3 DNA reads TGTGCCTGGAGCGGAGCGGTATTGAACACTGAAGCTTTCTTT.

The J gene is TRBJ1-2, the V gene TRBV5-1; 10 bases match TRBD1. Germline V CDR1 and CDR2: SGHRS, YFSETQ. This CDR3 spans 14 amino acids. V was pared by 4 bases and J by 2 bases, with 2 bases of the junction left unmatched. The DNA of the CDR3 is TGCGCCAGCAGCCCGGACAGGGGGAACTATGGCTACACCTTC. Encoded protein: CASSPDRGNYGYTF.

The chain joins TRBV7-9 to TRBJ1-4; TRBD1 agrees at 7 bases. The J segment lost 3 bases and the V segment lost 0 bases, leaving 1 base of the junction unmatched. The CDR3 totals 15 residues. Germline V lookup: CDR1 SEHNR, CDR2 FQNEAQ (reference sequence). The CDR3 loop reads CASSLATGANEKLFF. The DNA of the CDR3 is TGTGCCAGCAGCTTAGCAACAGGGGCTAATGAAAAACTGTTTTTT. The entire variable domain, with the rest obtained from reference TRBV7-9 and TRBJ1-4, is as follows: DTGVSQNPRHKITKRGQNVTFRCDPISEHNRLYWYRQTLGQGPEFLTYFQNEAQLEKSRLLSDRFSAERPKGSFSTLEIQRTEQGDSAMYLCASSLATGANEKLFFGSGTQLSVL.

V gene TRBV19 combines with J gene TRBJ1-1, with TRBD1 as a possible D gene (6 bases). Germline V gene data show CDR1 as LNHDA and CDR2 as SQIVND (reference sequence). Trimming left V 3 bases short and J 5 bases short, with 16 bases between. The CDR3 sequence is 15 residues long. The CDR3 is CASSIVPAGVTEAFF. The CDR3 DNA follows: TGTGCCAGTAGTATTGTGCCGGCAGGGGTAACTGAAGCTTTCTTT. Full variable domain (outside the CDR3, taken from reference TRBV19 and TRBJ1-1): DGGITQSPKYLFRKEGQNVTLSCEQNLNHDAMYWYRQDPGQGLRLIYYSQIVNDFQKGDIAEGYSVSREKKESFPLTVTSAQKNPTAFYLCASSIVPAGVTEAFFGQGTRLTVV.

The rearrangement uses TRBV7-9 and TRBJ2-7, with TRBD2 matching over 8 bases. The J segment lost 10 bases and the V segment lost 5 bases, leaving 13 bases of the junction unmatched. Germline CDR1 is SEHNR and CDR2 is FQNEAQ (reference sequence). The CDR3 sequence is 14 residues long. CDR3 DNA sequence: TGTGCCAGCAGCCCCTCGGGGGTAGCGGGGTCCCAGTACTTC. Protein: CASSPSGVAGSQYF.

This chain uses TRBV7-2 with TRBJ1-2, with TRBD1 as a possible D gene (5 bases). The CDR3 spans 14 residues. The V gene lost 4 bases and the J gene lost 8 bases, with 17 bases spanning the gap. Germline values: CDR1 SGHTA, CDR2 FQGNSA. CDR3 residues: CASSSRVGVRGYTF. The CDR3 DNA reads as TGTGCCAGCAGCTCAAGGGTAGGGGTGAGGGGCTACACCTTC. Filled out from reference TRBV7-2 and TRBJ1-2, the complete variable domain reads GAGVSQSPSNKVTEKGKDVELRCDPISGHTALYWYRQSLGQGLEFLIYFQGNSAPDKSGLPSDRFSAERTGGSVSTLTIQRTQQEDSAVYLCASSSRVGVRGYTFGSGTRLTVV.

This clone was seen just once. This chain uses TRBV4-3 with TRBJ2-7, with D perhaps TRBD1 (6 bases). V gave up 3 bases and J gave up 6 bases, with 15 bases separating them. CDR1 is LGHNA, CDR2 YSLEER, per germline. CDR3 size: 14 residues. This CDR3 is CASSHSQGSGEQYF. CDR3 bases: TGCGCCAGCAGCCACTCACAGGGATCTGGCGAGCAGTACTTC.

The V and J genes are TRBV25-1 and TRBJ2-3; the match to TRBD2 covers 7 bases. CDR1 is MGHDK, CDR2 SYGVNS, per germline. The CDR3 length is 14 residues. Trimming removed 8 bases from V and 0 bases from J; junction bases left unmatched: 5. This chain's CDR3 is CASLGGSSTDTQYF. CDR3 DNA: TGTGCCAGCCTGGGAGGGTCTAGCACAGATACGCAGTATTTT.

CDR3 nucleotides: TGCGCCAGCAGCCCCATGGGGACAGGGAACACTGAAGCTTTCTTT. This codes for CASSPMGTGNTEAFF. This chain connects TRBV4-1 to TRBJ1-1; 8 bases agree with TRBD1. CDR3 length: 15 amino acids. After removal of 4 bases from V and 1 base from J, the junction contained 5 bases not matched to a gene. Germline V CDR1 and CDR2: MGHRA, YSYEKL.

The chain joins TRBV7-9 to TRBJ2-3; 9 positions agree with TRBD2. Per the germline V gene, CDR1 is SEHNR and CDR2 is FQNEAQ (reference sequence). The J segment lost 1 base and the V segment lost 7 bases, leaving 6 bases of the junction unmatched. This CDR3 comprises 15 residues. DNA of the CDR3: TGTGCCAGCAAAAGGTTAGCGGGGGGCACAGATACGCAGTATTTT. This sequence encodes CASKRLAGGTDTQYF.